This TCR beta chain is drawn from a study of cytotoxic CD8 clonotypes in ibrutinib-treated CLL. Looking at the study overall: The patients, about a dozen relapsed/refractory and approximately 15 treatment-naive, included about 18 who were IGHV unmutated. Results showed around 24 partial and 2 complete responses; following median approximately 69 months, around 15 remained remitted, about twelve advanced. Broader study findings: Whereas clonality rose at ibrutinib response, it declined toward baseline at progression. Baseline-level clonality went beyond age-matched healthy donors and moved in step with circulating CD8+ T-cell counts.

The table came from immunoSEQ multiplex PCR; TCRdb's copy has only in-frame clones and leaves some out. The sample contains approximately 150,000 clones, approximately 80% of which appear only once. In its sample, this clone was seen a few times. The antigen is unknown. Sequenced material: PBMCs, taken after 24 months of ibrutinib treatment. This TCR was sampled from a human donor with chronic lymphocytic leukemia.

The CDR3 coding sequence is TGTGCCAGCAGCCTCTACGGCGGCAATGAGCAGTTCTTC. This translates into CASSLYGGNEQFF. The chain employs TRBV7-2 and TRBJ2-1; D remains ambiguous. Germline V gene lookup returns CDR1 SGHTA and CDR2 FQGNSA. V dropped 5 bases and J dropped 6 bases, with 11 bases sitting between them. CDR3 length: 13 residues.